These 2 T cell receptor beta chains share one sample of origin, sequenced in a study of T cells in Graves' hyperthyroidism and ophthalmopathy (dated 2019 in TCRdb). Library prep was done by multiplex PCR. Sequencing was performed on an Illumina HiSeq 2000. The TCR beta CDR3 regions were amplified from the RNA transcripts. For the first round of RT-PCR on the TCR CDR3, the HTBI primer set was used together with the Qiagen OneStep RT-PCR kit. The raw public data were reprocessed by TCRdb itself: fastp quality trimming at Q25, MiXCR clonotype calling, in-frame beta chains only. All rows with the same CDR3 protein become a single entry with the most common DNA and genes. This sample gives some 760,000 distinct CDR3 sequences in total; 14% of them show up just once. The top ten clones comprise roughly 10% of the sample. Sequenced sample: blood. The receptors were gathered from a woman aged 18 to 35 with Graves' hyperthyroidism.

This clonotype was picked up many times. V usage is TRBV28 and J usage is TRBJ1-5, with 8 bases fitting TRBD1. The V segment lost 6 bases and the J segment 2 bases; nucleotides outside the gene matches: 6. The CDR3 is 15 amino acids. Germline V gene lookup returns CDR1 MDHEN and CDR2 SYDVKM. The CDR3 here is CASSSGGEGNQPQHF. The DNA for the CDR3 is TGTGCCAGCAGCTCAGGGGGCGAGGGCAATCAGCCCCAGCATTTT.

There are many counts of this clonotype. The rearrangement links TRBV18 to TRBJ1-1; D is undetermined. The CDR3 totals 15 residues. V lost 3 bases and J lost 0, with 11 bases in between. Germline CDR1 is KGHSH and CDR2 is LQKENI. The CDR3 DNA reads TGTGCCAGCTCACCCCTCGGGTTCATGAACACTGAAGCTTTCTTT. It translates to CASSPLGFMNTEAFF. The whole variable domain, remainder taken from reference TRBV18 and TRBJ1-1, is NAGVMQNPRHLVRRRGQEARLRCSPMKGHSHVYWYRQLPEEGLKFMVYLQKENIIDESGMPKERFSAEFPKEGPSILRIQQVVRGDSAAYFCASSPLGFMNTEAFFGQGTRLTVV.